This T cell receptor beta chain comes out of a study of response to subunit inactivated influenza vaccine. TCRdb fed the RT-PCR reads into MiXCR, producing one record per CDR3 protein. The repertoire has fewer than 600,000 distinct CDR3 sequences, approximately 7.2% of them found once; the top ten carry under 15%. This clonotype has only a few counts. CDR3 length: 19 residues. The specimen was PBMCs from blood, collected 23 months after vaccination. This TCR came from a man aged 50 to 69 who received an inactivated influenza vaccine. The chain couples TRBV21-1 to TRBJ2-3; the DNA was not used to check the table's D call, TRBD2. TRBV21-1 is termed a pseudogene. The CDR3 spells CASSKFPAIRKFQDLTQYF. In nucleotides, the CDR3 is TGTGCCAGCAGCAAATTCCCCGCGATAAGAAAATTCCAGGACCTTACGCAGTATTTT.